These 26 T cell receptor beta chains share one sample of origin, sequenced in a study of T cell responses to AZD1222 COVID-19 vaccine. The method was immunoSEQ multiplex PCR; TCRdb's version includes in-frame clones alone and lacks a portion of them. The top ten clones hold more than 8% of a sample with tens of thousands of clones, approximately 88% of them seen once. Here the sequenced sample was peripheral blood, taken 28 days after the second dose of the MenACWY control vaccine. All receptors come from an adult who received the MenACWY meningococcal vaccine as a control.

CDR3: CASSQDRAEETQYF. The CDR3 coding sequence is TGTGCCAGCAGCCAAGATAGGGCGGAAGAGACCCAGTACTTC. V is TRBV3-1 (or the pseudogene TRBV3-2) and J is TRBJ2-5; D is undetermined. The CDR3 spans 14 residues. The ends were cut back, 0 bases at V and 3 bases at J, with 8 bases in the middle. Germline V gene data show CDR1 as LGHDT and CDR2 as YNNKEL (reference sequence).

The chain joins TRBV2 to TRBJ2-5; D is ambiguous. Per germline, CDR1 SNHLY and CDR2 FYNNEI. Trimming removed 5 bases from V and 3 bases from J, with 7 bases in between. The CDR3 extends over 12 amino acids. CDR3 sequence (DNA): TGTGCCAGCAGTCGACAAGAAGAGACCCAGTACTTC. Translating gives CASSRQEETQYF.

The chain couples TRBV6-1 to TRBJ2-3, with D perhaps assigned TRBD1 or TRBD2 (6 bases each). The germline gives CDR1 MNHNS, CDR2 SASEGT. The CDR3 consists of 16 residues. V was pared by 3 bases and J by 2 bases, with 15 bases between. The CDR3 DNA sequence: TGTGCCAGCAGTGATGGCCGGGGGCGGAACACAGATACGCAGTATTTT. Translation: CASSDGRGRNTDTQYF.

By sample share, this clone is medium-sized. The gene calls are TRBV2 and TRBJ1-1, with D possibly matching TRBD1 (6 bases). The V gene lost 3 bases and the J gene lost 7 bases, with 12 bases spanning the gap. Germline values: CDR1 SNHLY, CDR2 FYNNEI. The CDR3 runs to 13 residues. This CDR3 reads CASSEFPGDEAFF. Written as DNA, the CDR3 is TGTGCCAGCAGTGAGTTCCCAGGGGATGAAGCTTTCTTT. Looking up the rest from reference TRBV2 and TRBJ1-1 gives the full variable domain: EPEVTQTPSHQVTQMGQEVILRCVPISNHLYFYWYRQILGQKVEFLVSFYNNEISEKSEIFDDQFSVERPDGSNFTLKIRSTKLEDSAMYFCASSEFPGDEAFFGQGTRLTVV.

This CDR3 reads CASSHVGQGPGELFF. The CDR3 nucleotides read TGTGCCAGCAGCCATGTTGGGCAGGGTCCCGGGGAGCTGTTTTTT. The chain recombines TRBV3-1 (or the pseudogene TRBV3-2) with TRBJ2-2, with D possibly TRBD1 on 5 matching bases. V was shortened by 3 bases and J by 6 bases, with 14 bases between the two germline ends. This CDR3 is built from 15 residues. Germline V lookup: CDR1 LGHDT, CDR2 YNNKEL (reference sequence).

The chain joins TRBV2 to TRBJ1-5, with 8 bases that match TRBD1. Germline V lookup: CDR1 SNHLY, CDR2 FYNNEI. J was trimmed by 0 bases and V by 6 bases; bases with no gene match: 4. The CDR3 spans 15 residues. CDR3 protein: CASRGTGHSNQPQHF. The DNA for the CDR3 is TGTGCCAGCAGGGGGACAGGCCATAGCAATCAGCCCCAGCATTTT.

The rearrangement links TRBV3-1 (or the pseudogene TRBV3-2) to TRBJ2-7; 7 bases agree with TRBD1. This CDR3 has 14 residues. V trimming: 3 bases; J trimming: 3 bases; junction bases outside the gene matches: 5. Germline V gene sequence: CDR1 LGHDT, CDR2 YNNKEL (reference sequence). The CDR3 region has the DNA TGTGCCAGCAGCCATTGGGACAGCTACTACGAGCAGTACTTC. It translates to CASSHWDSYYEQYF.

The V gene is TRBV5-1, the J gene TRBJ1-3; TRBD1 aligns across 10 bases. V lost 4 bases to trimming and J lost 4 bases; unmatched junction nucleotides: 2. The length of the CDR3 is 14 residues. CDR1 and CDR2 from the germline V gene are SGHRS and YFSETQ. In nucleotides, the CDR3 is TGCGCCAGCAGCCCGGGACAGGGGGGAAACACCATATATTTT. Translation gives CASSPGQGGNTIYF.

The chain carries TRBV5-6 and TRBJ1-6; TRBD1 matches at 7 bases. This CDR3 spans 14 amino acids. J was trimmed by 6 bases and V by 7 bases; bases with no gene match: 7. CDR1 and CDR2 (germline): SGHDT, YYEEEE. The CDR3 DNA reads TGTGCCAGCGGACTGGGACAGCTTAATTCACCCCTCCACTTT. Its translation: CASGLGQLNSPLHF.

This chain links TRBV20-1 with TRBJ1-5, with D maybe TRBD1 (6 bases). The V end lost 3 bases, the J end lost 4 bases, and 7 bases lay between the germline ends. There are 12 residues in the CDR3. Germline loops: CDR1 DFQATT, CDR2 SNEGSKA (reference sequence). In nucleotides, the CDR3 is TGCAGTGCTAGTCAGGGGAATCAGCCCCAGCATTTT. Protein sequence: CSASQGNQPQHF.

This chain uses TRBV28 with TRBJ1-6, with a tentative D call TRBD1 (5 bases). Trimming took 10 bases from V and 8 from J, leaving 24 bases between them. The CDR3 runs 16 residues. The germline gives CDR1 MDHEN, CDR2 SYDVKM. DNA of the CDR3: TGTGCCACGGGAGGATACGGGGCCGGCGAATATTCACCCCTCCACTTT. Encoded protein: CATGGYGAGEYSPLHF.

This chain joins TRBV6-1 and TRBJ1-2; TRBD1 matches 8 bases. The V segment lost 1 base and the J segment 4 bases; nucleotides outside the gene matches: 5. The germline V gene encodes CDR1 MNHNS and CDR2 SASEGT. The length of the CDR3 is 15 residues. Written as DNA, the CDR3 is TGTGCCAGCAGTGAAGGCCAGGGGGCTTCCTATGGCTACACCTTC. Amino acid sequence: CASSEGQGASYGYTF.

The chain carries TRBV7-3 and TRBJ1-1, with D uncertain. The CDR3 runs 13 residues. CDR1 and CDR2 from the germline V gene are SGHTA and FQGTGA. The ends were cut back, 7 bases at V and 1 base at J, with 10 bases in the middle. The CDR3 DNA reads TGTGCCAGCACCAAGACCCCGAACACTGAAGCTTTCTTT. Protein product: CASTKTPNTEAFF.

CDR3 sequence (DNA): TGCAGTGTTCAATTGAACACTGAAGCTTTCTTT. It codes for CSVQLNTEAFF. This chain uses TRBV20-1 with TRBJ1-1; D is ambiguous. Germline V gene sequence: CDR1 DFQATT, CDR2 SNEGSKA (reference sequence). The V and J ends lost 7 bases and 0 bases respectively, with 6 bases between them. There are 11 residues in the CDR3.

In regard to this clone: Its ends do not fully match the called genes, so a read error is possible. The rearrangement joins TRBV30 to TRBJ2-5, with 9 positions matching TRBD2. The CDR3 has 14 amino acids. Germline CDR1 reads GTSNPN; CDR2 reads SVGIG (reference sequence). The CDR3: CAWSVLSSGVGKNF. CDR3 in DNA: TGTGCCTGGAGTGTACTTTCTAGCGGGGTCGGGAAGAACTTC.

This clone was detected a few times. This sample includes further DNA sequences coding for the same CDR3. The chain couples TRBV7-2 to TRBJ1-2, with TRBD1 matching over 9 bases. Germline-derived CDR1 and CDR2 are SGHTA and FQGNSA. V was clipped by 3 bases and J by 2 bases; unmatched bases: 1. This CDR3 has 14 amino acids. The CDR3 DNA reads TGTGCCAGCAGCTTGGGACAGGGAAACTATGGCTACACCTTC. It is translated as CASSLGQGNYGYTF.

The chain recombines TRBV29-1 with TRBJ1-2; D is unclear. V lost 8 bases, J lost 7 bases, and 5 bases lay in between. The V gene's germline CDR1 is SQVTM and CDR2 ANQGSEA. This CDR3 is built from 8 residues. The CDR3 sequence is CSSSGYTF. The CDR3 DNA sequence: TGCAGCTCCTCTGGCTACACCTTC.

This chain joins TRBV7-2 and TRBJ1-2, with 8 bases identical to TRBD1. This CDR3 contains 14 residues. CDR1 is SGHTA, CDR2 FQGNSA, per germline. With 5 bases clipped from V and 4 bases from J, the junction kept 6 bases outside the gene matches. The CDR3 reads CASSPSGQGYGYTF. CDR3 sequence (DNA): TGTGCCAGCAGCCCTAGCGGACAGGGCTATGGCTACACCTTC.

The table lists this clone with a count of one. V gene TRBV7-9 combines with J gene TRBJ2-3, with no clear D. This CDR3 comprises 10 residues. Trimming took off 5 bases at V and 4 bases at J, with 1 base between the two ends. Germline V gene sequence: CDR1 SEHNR, CDR2 FQNEAQ (reference sequence). CDR3: CASSADTQYF. The DNA for the CDR3 is TGTGCCAGCAGCGCAGATACGCAGTATTTT.

The chain carries TRBV28 and TRBJ1-5, with a possible D match to TRBD1 (6 bases). Trimming shortened V by 6 bases and J by 1 base, and 19 bases separated the two germline ends. There are 17 residues in the CDR3. CDR1 and CDR2 from the germline V gene are MDHEN and SYDVKM. The CDR3, as DNA: TGTGCCAGCAGGTTAATGGGGGGCTCGATAAGCAATCAGCCCCAGCATTTT. Protein sequence: CASRLMGGSISNQPQHF.

The chain carries TRBV5-1 and TRBJ2-7; D is ambiguous. CDR3 length equals 12 residues. Looked up from germline, CDR1 is SGHRS and CDR2 is YFSETQ. V shed 3 bases and J shed 5 bases, with 9 bases lying between them. CDR3 loop: CASSYAGNEQYF. The DNA of the CDR3 is TGCGCCAGCAGCTATGCAGGAAACGAGCAGTACTTC.

The chain has TRBV7-2 and TRBJ2-3; 8 bases map to TRBD1. Trimming at V came to 5 bases and at J to 4 bases, leaving 11 bases not matched to a gene. Germline-derived CDR1 and CDR2 are SGHTA and FQGNSA. This CDR3 is built from 16 residues. The CDR3: CASSLTNRGTSDTQYF. Written as DNA, the CDR3 is TGTGCCAGCAGCCTAACGAACAGGGGGACCTCAGATACGCAGTATTTT.

The chain has TRBV3-1 (or the pseudogene TRBV3-2) and TRBJ2-5, with D perhaps assigned TRBD1 or TRBD2 (5 bases each). CDR3 length: 13 amino acids. Trimming took 2 bases from V and 5 from J, leaving 9 bases between them. The germline gives CDR1 LGHDT, CDR2 YNNKEL (reference sequence). CDR3 residues: CASSQTGRETQYF. The CDR3 DNA sequence: TGTGCCAGCAGCCAAACGGGACGCGAGACCCAGTACTTC.

This clone was detected once. This chain connects TRBV19 to TRBJ1-5, with D maybe TRBD1 (5 bases). The germline V gene has CDR1 LNHDA and CDR2 SQIVND (reference sequence). Between the trimmed V and J ends, which lost 6 bases and 0 bases, there was a span of 12 bases. CDR3 length: 15 amino acids. CDR3 loop: CASRTPGPSNQPQHF. CDR3 bases: TGTGCCAGTAGGACCCCAGGGCCTAGCAATCAGCCCCAGCATTTT.

This chain connects TRBV27 to TRBJ2-7, with D tentatively TRBD2 (7 bases). The CDR3 runs 13 residues. V gave up 6 bases and J gave up 4 bases, with 13 bases separating them. The germline CDR1 and CDR2 sequences are MNHEY and SMNVEV (reference sequence). CDR3 protein: CASRPGGVYEQYF. CDR3 DNA sequence: TGTGCCAGCAGGCCGGGGGGCGTTTACGAGCAGTACTTC.

The chain recombines TRBV5-4 with TRBJ2-3, with D possibly called TRBD1 or TRBD2 (6 bases each). V dropped 0 bases and J dropped 2 bases, with 10 bases sitting between them. Per germline, CDR1 SGHNT and CDR2 YYREEE (reference sequence). The CDR3 consists of 15 residues. The CDR3 bases are TGTGCCAGCAGCTTGGCGGGGGCCCTCACAGATACGCAGTATTTT. It is translated as CASSLAGALTDTQYF. Full variable domain (remainder filled in from reference TRBV5-4 and TRBJ2-3): ETGVTQSPTHLIKTRGQQVTLRCSSQSGHNTVSWYQQALGQGPQFIFQYYREEENGRGNFPPRFSGLQFPNYSSELNVNALELDDSALYLCASSLAGALTDTQYFGPGTRLTVL.